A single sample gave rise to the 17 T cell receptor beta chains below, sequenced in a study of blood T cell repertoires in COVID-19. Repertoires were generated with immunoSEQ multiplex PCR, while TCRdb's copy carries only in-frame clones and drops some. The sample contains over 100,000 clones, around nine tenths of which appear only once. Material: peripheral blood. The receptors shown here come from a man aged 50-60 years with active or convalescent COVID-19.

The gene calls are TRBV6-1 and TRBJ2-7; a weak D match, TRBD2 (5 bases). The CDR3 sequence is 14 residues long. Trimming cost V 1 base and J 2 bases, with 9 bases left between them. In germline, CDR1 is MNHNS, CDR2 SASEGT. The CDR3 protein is CASSEGRRAYEQYV. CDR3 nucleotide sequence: TGTGCCAGCAGTGAAGGGCGGCGGGCCTACGAGCAGTACGTC.

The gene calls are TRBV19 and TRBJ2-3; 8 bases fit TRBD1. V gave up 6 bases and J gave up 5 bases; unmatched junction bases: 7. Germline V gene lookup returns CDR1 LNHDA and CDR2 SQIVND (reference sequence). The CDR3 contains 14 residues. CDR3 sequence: CASSPGQEGDTQYF. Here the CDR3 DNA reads TGTGCCAGTAGCCCGGGACAGGAGGGAGATACGCAGTATTTT. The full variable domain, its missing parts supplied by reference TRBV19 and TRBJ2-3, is DGGITQSPKYLFRKEGQNVTLSCEQNLNHDAMYWYRQDPGQGLRLIYYSQIVNDFQKGDIAEGYSVSREKKESFPLTVTSAQKNPTAFYLCASSPGQEGDTQYFGPGTRLTVL.

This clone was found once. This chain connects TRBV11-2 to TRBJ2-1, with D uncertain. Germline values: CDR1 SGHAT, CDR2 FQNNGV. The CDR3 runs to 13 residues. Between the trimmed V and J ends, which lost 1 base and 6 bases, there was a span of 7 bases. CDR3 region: CASSLGQSNEQFF. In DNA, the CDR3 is TGTGCCAGCAGCTTAGGCCAGTCCAATGAGCAGTTCTTC.

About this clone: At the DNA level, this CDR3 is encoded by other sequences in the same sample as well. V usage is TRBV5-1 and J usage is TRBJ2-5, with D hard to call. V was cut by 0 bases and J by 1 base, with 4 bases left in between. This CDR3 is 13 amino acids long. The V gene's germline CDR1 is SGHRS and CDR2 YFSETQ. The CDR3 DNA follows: TGCGCCAGCAGCTTGGACACCCAAGAGACCCAGTACTTC. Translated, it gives CASSLDTQETQYF.

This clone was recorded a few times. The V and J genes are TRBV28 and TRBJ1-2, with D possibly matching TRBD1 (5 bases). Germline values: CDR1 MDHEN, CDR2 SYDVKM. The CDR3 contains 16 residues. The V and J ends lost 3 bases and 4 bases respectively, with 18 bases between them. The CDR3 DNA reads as TGTGCCAGCAGTTTGGCGATCAGACAGTTATCCTATGGCTACACCTTC. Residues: CASSLAIRQLSYGYTF.

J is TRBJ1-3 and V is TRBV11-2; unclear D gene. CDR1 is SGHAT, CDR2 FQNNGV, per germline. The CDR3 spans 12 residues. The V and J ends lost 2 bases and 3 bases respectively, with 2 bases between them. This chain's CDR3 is CASSLYGNTIYF. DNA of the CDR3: TGTGCCAGCAGCTTATATGGAAACACCATATATTTT.

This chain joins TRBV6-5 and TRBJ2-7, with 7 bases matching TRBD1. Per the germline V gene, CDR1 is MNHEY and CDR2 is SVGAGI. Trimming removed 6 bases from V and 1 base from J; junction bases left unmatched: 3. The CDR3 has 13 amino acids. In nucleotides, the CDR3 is TGTGCCAGCAGAAAGGGACAGTCCTACGAGCAGTACGTC. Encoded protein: CASRKGQSYEQYV.

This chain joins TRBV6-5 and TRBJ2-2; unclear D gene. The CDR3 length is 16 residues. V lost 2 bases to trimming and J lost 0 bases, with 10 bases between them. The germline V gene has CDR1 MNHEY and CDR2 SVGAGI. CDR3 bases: TGTGCCAGCAGTTACGATCCAGAAACGAACACCGGGGAGCTGTTTTTT. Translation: CASSYDPETNTGELFF.

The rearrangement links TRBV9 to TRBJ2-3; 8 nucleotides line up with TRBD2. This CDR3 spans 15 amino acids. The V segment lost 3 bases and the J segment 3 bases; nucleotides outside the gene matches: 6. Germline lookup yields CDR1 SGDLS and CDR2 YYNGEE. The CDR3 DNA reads TGTGCCAGCAGCGGCCGAGCGGGGGTGACAGATACGCAGTATTTT. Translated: CASSGRAGVTDTQYF. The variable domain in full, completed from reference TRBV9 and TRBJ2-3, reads DSGVTQTPKHLITATGQRVTLRCSPRSGDLSVYWYQQSLDQGLQFLIQYYNGEERAKGNILERFSAQQFPDLHSELNLSSLELGDSALYFCASSGRAGVTDTQYFGPGTRLTVL.

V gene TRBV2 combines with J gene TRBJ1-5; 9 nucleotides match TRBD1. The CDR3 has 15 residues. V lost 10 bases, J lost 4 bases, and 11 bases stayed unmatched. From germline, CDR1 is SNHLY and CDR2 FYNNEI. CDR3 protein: CAITTGTGINQPQHF. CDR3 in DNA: TGTGCCATCACAACCGGGACAGGGATAAATCAGCCCCAGCATTTT.

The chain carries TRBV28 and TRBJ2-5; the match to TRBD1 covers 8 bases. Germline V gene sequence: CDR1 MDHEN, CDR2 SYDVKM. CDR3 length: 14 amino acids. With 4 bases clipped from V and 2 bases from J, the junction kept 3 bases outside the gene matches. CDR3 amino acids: CASSSGQAQETQYF. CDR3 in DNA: TGTGCCAGCAGTTCGGGACAGGCACAAGAGACCCAGTACTTC.

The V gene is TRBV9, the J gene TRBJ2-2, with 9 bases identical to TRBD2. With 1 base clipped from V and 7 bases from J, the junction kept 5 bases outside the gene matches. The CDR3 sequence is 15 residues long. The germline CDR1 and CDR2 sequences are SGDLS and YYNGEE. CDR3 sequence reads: CASSVQAGGGGELFF. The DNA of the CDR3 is TGTGCCAGCAGCGTACAAGCGGGGGGTGGCGGGGAGCTGTTTTTT.

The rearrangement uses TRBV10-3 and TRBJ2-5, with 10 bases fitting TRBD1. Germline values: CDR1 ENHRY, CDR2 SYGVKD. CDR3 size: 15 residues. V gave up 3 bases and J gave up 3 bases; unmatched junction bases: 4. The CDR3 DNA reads TGTGCCATCAGTGATCTGGACAGGGGGGAAGAGACCCAGTACTTC. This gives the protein CAISDLDRGEETQYF.

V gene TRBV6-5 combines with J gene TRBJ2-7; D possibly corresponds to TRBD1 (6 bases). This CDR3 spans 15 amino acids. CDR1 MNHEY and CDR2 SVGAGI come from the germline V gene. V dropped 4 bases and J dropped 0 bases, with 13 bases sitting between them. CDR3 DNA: TGTGCCAGCAGTTTCTATGCAGGGGCCTCCTACGAGCAGTACTTC. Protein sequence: CASSFYAGASYEQYF.

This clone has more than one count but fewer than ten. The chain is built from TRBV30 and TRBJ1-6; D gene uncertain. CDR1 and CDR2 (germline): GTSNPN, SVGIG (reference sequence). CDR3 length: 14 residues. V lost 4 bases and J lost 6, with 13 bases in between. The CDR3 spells CAWKRGLSNSPLHF. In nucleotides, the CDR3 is TGTGCCTGGAAAAGAGGCCTGTCTAATTCACCCCTCCACTTT.

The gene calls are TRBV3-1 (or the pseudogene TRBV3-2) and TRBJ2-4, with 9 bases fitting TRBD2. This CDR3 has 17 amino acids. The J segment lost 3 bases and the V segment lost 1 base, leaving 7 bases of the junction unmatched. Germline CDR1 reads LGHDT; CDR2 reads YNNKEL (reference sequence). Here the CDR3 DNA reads TGTGCCAGCAGCCAAGTTGGCGGGGGGGCCGGCAAAAACATTCAGTACTTC. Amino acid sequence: CASSQVGGGAGKNIQYF.

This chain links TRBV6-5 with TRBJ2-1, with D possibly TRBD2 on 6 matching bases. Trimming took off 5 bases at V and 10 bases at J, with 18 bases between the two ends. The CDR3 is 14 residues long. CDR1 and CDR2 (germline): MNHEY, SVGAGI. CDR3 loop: CASSRELTGYEQFF. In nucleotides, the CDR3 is TGTGCCAGCAGTCGGGAGCTTACGGGGTACGAGCAGTTCTTC.